What follows are 18 T cell receptor beta chains derived from one specimen sequenced in a study of blood T cell repertoires in COVID-19. The assay was immunoSEQ multiplex PCR, and TCRdb's table has in-frame clones only and misses some. The sample has about 260,000 clones; 90% are singletons. The specimen was peripheral blood. The receptors were sampled from a woman in her 40s with acute or convalescent COVID-19.

V usage is TRBV4-2 and J usage is TRBJ1-3; 7 nucleotides align to TRBD1. Per the germline V gene, CDR1 is LGHNA and CDR2 is YNFKEQ. Trimming at V came to 4 bases and at J to 4 bases, leaving 7 bases not matched to a gene. The CDR3 is 15 amino acids. CDR3 DNA: TGTGCCAGCAGCCCTAATACAGGGGAAGGAAACACCATATATTTT. This gives the protein CASSPNTGEGNTIYF.

V gene TRBV5-1 combines with J gene TRBJ2-3, with D possibly TRBD2 on 6 matching bases. The CDR3 contains 17 residues. In germline, CDR1 is SGHRS, CDR2 YFSETQ. V dropped 0 bases and J dropped 4 bases, with 18 bases sitting between them. The DNA of the CDR3 is TGCGCCAGCAGCTTGGCAGGTTTGGGGGGAGCCTCAGATACGCAGTATTTT. Protein: CASSLAGLGGASDTQYF. Based on the CDR3 plus reference TRBV5-1 and TRBJ2-3, the full variable domain is KAGVTQTPRYLIKTRGQQVTLSCSPISGHRSVSWYQQTPGQGLQFLFEYFSETQRNKGNFPGRFSGRQFSNSRSEMNVSTLELGDSALYLCASSLAGLGGASDTQYFGPGTRLTVL.

The chain has TRBV27 and TRBJ2-2, with D uncertain. Germline assignment: CDR1 MNHEY and CDR2 SMNVEV (reference sequence). CDR3 length equals 12 residues. Trimming left V 4 bases short and J 6 bases short, with 6 bases between. CDR3 in amino acids: CASSSVAGELFF. CDR3 DNA sequence: TGTGCCAGCAGTTCTGTCGCCGGGGAGCTGTTTTTT.

The chain joins TRBV7-8 to TRBJ2-3, with D perhaps matching TRBD1 (7 bases). Germline CDR1 is SGHVS and CDR2 is FQNEAQ. Trimming stripped 5 bases from V and 0 bases from J, with 21 bases between. The CDR3 is made up of 18 amino acids. This CDR3 is CASSHPTGEESSTDTQYF. In DNA form, the CDR3 reads TGTGCCAGCAGCCACCCAACAGGGGAGGAATCTAGCACAGATACGCAGTATTTT.

The chain couples TRBV7-9 to TRBJ2-1, with D possibly TRBD2 on 6 matching bases. This CDR3 has 15 residues. Germline CDR1 reads SEHNR; CDR2 reads FQNEAQ (reference sequence). Trimming cost V 1 base and J 2 bases, with 9 bases left between them. In DNA, the CDR3 is TGTGCCAGCAGCTTAGTCACGGGGGCCTACAATGAGCAGTTCTTC. As protein: CASSLVTGAYNEQFF.

This rearrangement joins TRBV27 to TRBJ1-1; 7 bases agree with TRBD1. Germline V gives CDR1 MNHEY, CDR2 SMNVEV (reference sequence). The CDR3 has 14 amino acids. Trimming cost V 5 bases and J 4 bases; bases outside gene matches: 7. The CDR3 protein is CASSTTGTVTEAFF. In nucleotides, the CDR3 is TGTGCCAGCAGTACTACCGGGACAGTCACTGAAGCTTTCTTT.

This sequence joins TRBV9 and TRBJ1-1; D remains unclear. Deletions cut 7 bases from V and 6 bases from J, with 13 bases between. Germline values: CDR1 SGDLS, CDR2 YYNGEE. The CDR3 contains 12 residues. The CDR3 region has the DNA TGTGCCAGCCGTCCGGGATACTCTGAAGCTTTCTTT. Its protein is CASRPGYSEAFF.

The count of this clone is one. The chain employs TRBV19 and TRBJ1-5; no clear D gene. The germline gives CDR1 LNHDA, CDR2 SQIVND (reference sequence). V lost 3 bases, J lost 4 bases, and 10 bases lay in between. The CDR3 runs to 14 residues. CDR3 coding DNA: TGTGCCAGTAGTATGCAAGGCGGGAATCAGCCCCAGCATTTT. Amino acid sequence: CASSMQGGNQPQHF.

This chain joins TRBV25-1 and TRBJ1-2; 9 bases align to TRBD1. Germline V lookup: CDR1 MGHDK, CDR2 SYGVNS. The V gene end was trimmed by 5 bases and the J gene end by 8 bases; junction bases not matched to a gene: 12. The CDR3 loop spans 15 amino acids. Here the CDR3 DNA reads TGTGCCAGCAGTTCTCGACAGGGGGGTTCGGAAGGCTACACCTTC. This sequence encodes CASSSRQGGSEGYTF.

This clone was detected only a few times. This rearrangement joins TRBV2 to TRBJ1-2, with a weak D call TRBD1 (6 bases). The ends were cut back, 6 bases at V and 4 bases at J, with 12 bases in the middle. Per germline, CDR1 SNHLY and CDR2 FYNNEI. The CDR3 length is 13 residues. This chain's CDR3 is CASRVDSGYGYTF. The CDR3 nucleotides are TGTGCCAGCAGGGTGGACAGCGGCTATGGCTACACCTTC. The full variable domain, completed using reference TRBV2 and TRBJ1-2, is EPEVTQTPSHQVTQMGQEVILRCVPISNHLYFYWYRQILGQKVEFLVSFYNNEISEKSEIFDDQFSVERPDGSNFTLKIRSTKLEDSAMYFCASRVDSGYGYTFGSGTRLTVV.

The J gene is TRBJ2-3, the V gene TRBV6-1; 11 bases map to TRBD2. The V gene's germline CDR1 is MNHNS and CDR2 SASEGT. This CDR3 comprises 17 residues. Germline trimming cut 3 bases from V and 3 bases from J; bases unmatched to any gene: 8. CDR3 bases: TGTGCCAGCAGTGATTCGTTGGCTAGCGGGGGGACAGATACGCAGTATTTT. This gives the protein CASSDSLASGGTDTQYF.

V gene TRBV4-1 combines with J gene TRBJ1-1; D may be TRBD1 (5 bases). Trimming removed 5 bases at V and 0 bases at J, with 10 bases between. CDR3 length: 14 amino acids. Germline V lookup: CDR1 MGHRA, CDR2 YSYEKL. In DNA, the CDR3 is TGCGCCAGCAGCTACCGACAGTTGAACACTGAAGCTTTCTTT. It encodes CASSYRQLNTEAFF.

This rearrangement joins TRBV2 to TRBJ1-2; D is perhaps TRBD1 (6 bases). This CDR3 contains 17 residues. V dropped 4 bases and J dropped 3 bases, with 21 bases sitting between them. Germline V gene sequence: CDR1 SNHLY, CDR2 FYNNEI. CDR3 bases: TGTGCCAGCAGTGTCTCCCGGGGCGAGGACAGTGACTATGGCTACACCTTC. Translation: CASSVSRGEDSDYGYTF.

The rearrangement links TRBV5-1 to TRBJ2-7, with 10 bases aligning to TRBD1. This CDR3 spans 16 amino acids. Germline CDR1 is SGHRS and CDR2 is YFSETQ. The V and J ends lost 4 bases and 1 base, in that order; junction bases with no gene match: 8. CDR3 coding DNA: TGCGCCAGCAGCGTCAGTCCGGGACAGGGGTCCTACGAGCAGTACGTC. It translates to CASSVSPGQGSYEQYV.

This chain joins TRBV19 and TRBJ1-3; 7 bases line up with TRBD1. Trimming at V came to 5 bases and at J to 1 base, leaving 5 bases not matched to a gene. CDR1 is LNHDA, CDR2 SQIVND, per germline (reference sequence). The CDR3 loop spans 15 amino acids. The CDR3 DNA sequence: TGTGCCAGTAGTTCCTTGACAGGGTCTGGAAACACCATATATTTT. Protein product: CASSSLTGSGNTIYF.

The gene calls are TRBV11-2 and TRBJ2-5; TRBD2 matches at 7 bases. The CDR3 loop spans 15 amino acids. CDR1 and CDR2 from the germline V gene are SGHAT and FQNNGV. The junction had 3 bases not matched to a gene; V was cut back by 1 base and J by 1 base. Written as DNA, the CDR3 is TGTGCCAGCAGCTTAGGGGCGGGAGTCCAAGAGACCCAGTACTTC. Protein: CASSLGAGVQETQYF.

The rearrangement links TRBV19 to TRBJ1-2; TRBD1 matches at 8 bases. V lost 5 bases to trimming and J lost 6 bases; unmatched junction nucleotides: 14. The length of the CDR3 is 16 residues. Germline CDR1 is LNHDA and CDR2 is SQIVND (reference sequence). CDR3 coding DNA: TGTGCCAGTAGTGGCCGGACAGGGAATGATTTTAATGGCTACACCTTC. Residues: CASSGRTGNDFNGYTF.

V usage is TRBV24-1 and J usage is TRBJ1-5; 9 bases align to TRBD1. Germline CDR1 reads KGHDR; CDR2 reads SFDVKD. The ends lost 1 base at V and 6 bases at J; junction bases unmatched: 6. The CDR3 extends over 16 amino acids. CDR3 sequence (DNA): TGTGCCACCAGTGATTTAAGGACAGGGGAGCGTCAGCCCCAGCATTTT. Its translation is CATSDLRTGERQPQHF.